This is a list of T cell receptor beta chains from one sample in a study of blood T cell repertoires in COVID-19. Repertoires were generated with immunoSEQ multiplex PCR, while TCRdb's copy carries only in-frame clones and drops some. The repertoire consists of over 200,000 clones, with roughly 86% occurring once and the leading ten covering roughly 2.5%. Sequencing was performed on peripheral blood. The receptors come from a woman aged 55-70 years with acute or convalescent COVID-19. Both conserved end residues are part of each CDR3. A D gene is named only where the DNA matches it firmly. Size is omitted from some rows. Given values are once, few, many or a class for expanded clones.

abundance: NA; j_gene: TRBJ2-3; v_gene: TRBV5-5; d_gene: NA; CDR3nt: TGTGCCAGCAGCCACATCAGCACAGATACGCAGTATTTT; CDR3aa: CASSHISTDTQYF
abundance: NA; j_gene: TRBJ1-5; v_gene: TRBV18; d_gene: TRBD1; CDR3nt: TGTGCCAGCTCACGACAGGGGGCCAAGGGCAATCAGCCCCAGCATTTT; CDR3aa: CASSRQGAKGNQPQHF
abundance: NA; j_gene: TRBJ2-1; v_gene: TRBV7-2; d_gene: NA; CDR3nt: TGTGCCAGCAGCTTAGACTTCTCGAGCTCCTACAATGAGCAGTTCTTC; CDR3aa: CASSLDFSSSYNEQFF
abundance: NA; j_gene: TRBJ2-1; v_gene: TRBV6-1; d_gene: NA; CDR3nt: TGTGCCAGCAGTAGCGGAGACAATGAGCAGTTCTTC; CDR3aa: CASSSGDNEQFF
abundance: NA; j_gene: TRBJ2-5; v_gene: TRBV2; d_gene: NA; CDR3nt: TGTGCCAGCAGTGAACGACTAGTCCAAGAGACCCAGTACTTC; CDR3aa: CASSERLVQETQYF
abundance: NA; j_gene: TRBJ1-5; v_gene: TRBV18; d_gene: TRBD1; CDR3nt: TGTGCCAGCCGCCCGGGACAGGGGAGCAATCAGCCCCAGCATTTT; CDR3aa: CASRPGQGSNQPQHF
abundance: NA; j_gene: TRBJ1-2; v_gene: TRBV11-2; d_gene: TRBD1; CDR3nt: TGTGCCAGCCGCAAGCTGAGGGACAGCTATGGCTACACCTTC; CDR3aa: CASRKLRDSYGYTF
abundance: few; j_gene: TRBJ1-1; v_gene: TRBV6-6; d_gene: NA; CDR3nt: TGTGCCAGCAGTTACTCACAGGGAAACACTGAAGCTTTCTTT; CDR3aa: CASSYSQGNTEAFF
abundance: once; j_gene: TRBJ2-7; v_gene: TRBV6-2/TRBV6-3; d_gene: NA; CDR3nt: TGTGCCAGCAGACCTTCATCGCGAAGTTTCTCCTACGAGCAGTACTTC; CDR3aa: CASRPSSRSFSYEQYF
abundance: NA; j_gene: TRBJ1-4; v_gene: TRBV27; d_gene: NA; CDR3nt: TGTGCCAGCAGTTTTAATAAAGCGGAAAAACTGTTTTTT; CDR3aa: CASSFNKAEKLFF
abundance: NA; j_gene: TRBJ2-3; v_gene: TRBV9; d_gene: TRBD1; CDR3nt: TGTGCCAGCAGCACAGGGGCGAGGCTTAGCACAGATACGCAGTATTTT; CDR3aa: CASSTGARLSTDTQYF
abundance: NA; j_gene: TRBJ2-3; v_gene: TRBV11-3; d_gene: TRBD1; CDR3nt: TGTGCCAGCAGCTTAGATGGGACAGGGGGCAGGAATACGCAGTATTTT; CDR3aa: CASSLDGTGGRNTQYF
abundance: NA; j_gene: TRBJ2-7; v_gene: TRBV29-1; d_gene: TRBD2; CDR3nt: TGCAGCACCAACGGGACTAGTCTTTCTGGTACCTACGAGCAGTACTTC; CDR3aa: CSTNGTSLSGTYEQYF
abundance: NA; j_gene: TRBJ1-5; v_gene: TRBV6-2/TRBV6-3; d_gene: NA; CDR3nt: TGTGCCAGCAGTTTACTCATACCAGGGATCCCGAATTCCCAGCATTTT; CDR3aa: CASSLLIPGIPNSQHF
abundance: few; j_gene: TRBJ2-7; v_gene: TRBV27; d_gene: TRBD1; CDR3nt: TGTGCCAGCAGTTATAGCGGTGGACAGGGGGGCTACGAGCAGTACTTC; CDR3aa: CASSYSGGQGGYEQYF
abundance: NA; j_gene: TRBJ1-4; v_gene: TRBV19; d_gene: TRBD1; CDR3nt: TGTGCCAGTAGGGACAGGGGGCGCTTACTTCCTGAAAAACTGTTTTTT; CDR3aa: CASRDRGRLLPEKLFF
abundance: NA; j_gene: TRBJ2-7; v_gene: TRBV7-2; d_gene: TRBD2; CDR3nt: TGTGCCAGCAGCCGCGAGTTCGGGACTAGCGGGGGCTACGAGCAGTACTTC; CDR3aa: CASSREFGTSGGYEQYF
abundance: NA; j_gene: TRBJ2-5; v_gene: TRBV2; d_gene: TRBD1; CDR3nt: TGTGCCGGAACCTGGACAGGGGAGGTCAGGGGTCAAGAGACCCAGTACTTC; CDR3aa: CAGTWTGEVRGQETQYF
abundance: NA; j_gene: TRBJ2-3; v_gene: TRBV19; d_gene: NA; CDR3nt: TGTGCCAGTAGTCGTGGGCTAGCGGATACGCAGTATTTT; CDR3aa: CASSRGLADTQYF
abundance: NA; j_gene: TRBJ1-2; v_gene: TRBV29-1; d_gene: NA; CDR3nt: TGCAGCCTAAATGGCTACACCTTC; CDR3aa: CSLNGYTF
abundance: NA; j_gene: TRBJ1-5; v_gene: TRBV27; d_gene: NA; CDR3nt: TGTGCCAGCAGTTTGCGGGGGGCAGGCCAGCCCCAGCATTTT; CDR3aa: CASSLRGAGQPQHF
abundance: NA; j_gene: TRBJ2-7; v_gene: TRBV15; d_gene: TRBD2; CDR3nt: TGTGCCACCAGCAGAAGATGGACTAGCGGTACCTACGAGCAGTACTTC; CDR3aa: CATSRRWTSGTYEQYF
abundance: NA; j_gene: TRBJ2-1; v_gene: TRBV7-2; d_gene: TRBD2; CDR3nt: TGTGCCAGCAGTATGACGTCCGTAGCGGGACATGAGCAGTTCTTC; CDR3aa: CASSMTSVAGHEQFF
abundance: NA; j_gene: TRBJ1-2; v_gene: TRBV27; d_gene: TRBD1; CDR3nt: TGTGCCAGCAGTTTAAGGGGGCAGGTTAACTATGGCTACACCTTC; CDR3aa: CASSLRGQVNYGYTF
abundance: NA; j_gene: TRBJ2-2; v_gene: TRBV4-2; d_gene: NA; CDR3nt: TGTGCCAGCAGCCCTCTTGACGGGAGCCCCGGGGAGCTGTTTTTT; CDR3aa: CASSPLDGSPGELFF
abundance: NA; j_gene: TRBJ2-5; v_gene: TRBV19; d_gene: TRBD1; CDR3nt: TGTGCCAGTAGTACGTGGACAGGGGGCGCGGAGACCCAGTACTTC; CDR3aa: CASSTWTGGAETQYF
abundance: NA; j_gene: TRBJ1-2; v_gene: TRBV2; d_gene: NA; CDR3nt: TGTGCCAGCAGTGGATCAGCGCGAACCTTC; CDR3aa: CASSGSARTF
abundance: NA; j_gene: TRBJ2-1; v_gene: TRBV7-2; d_gene: NA; CDR3nt: TGTGCCAGCAGCTTAGTCGACGTCGGGGGAGGCTCCTACAATGAGCAGTTCTTC; CDR3aa: CASSLVDVGGGSYNEQFF
abundance: NA; j_gene: TRBJ2-1; v_gene: TRBV7-9; d_gene: TRBD2; CDR3nt: TGTGCCAGCAGCCCTATTCGACTAGCGGGAGTCCATGAGCAGTTCTTC; CDR3aa: CASSPIRLAGVHEQFF
abundance: NA; j_gene: TRBJ2-1; v_gene: TRBV19; d_gene: TRBD1; CDR3nt: TGTGCCGGGGGACAGGGAATTTACAATGAGCAGTTCTTC; CDR3aa: CAGGQGIYNEQFF
abundance: NA; j_gene: TRBJ1-4; v_gene: TRBV9; d_gene: TRBD1; CDR3nt: TGTGCCAGCAGCGGTCAGGGGGCAACTAATGAAAAACTGTTTTTT; CDR3aa: CASSGQGATNEKLFF